These 9 T cell receptor beta chains were sequenced from one sample in a study of PD-L1 blockade in urothelial cancer. Clones were read by immunoSEQ multiplex PCR, and TCRdb kept only the in-frame ones, dropping some. Among 45,000 to 65,000 clones listed, about 80% were seen once. This material consisted of PBMCs, taken around atezolizumab (anti-PD-L1) treatment. Source of these receptors: a man aged 35 to 55 with urothelial cancer.

This chain links TRBV5-4 with TRBJ1-3, with no clear D. Trimming pared 0 bases from V and 4 bases from J, leaving 8 bases between. CDR3 length equals 14 residues. CDR1 is SGHNT, CDR2 YYREEE, per germline (reference sequence). CDR3 nucleotide sequence: TGTGCCAGCAGCTTGGGGTCGGGGGGAAACACCATATATTTT. Translated: CASSLGSGGNTIYF.

The gene calls are TRBV7-9 and TRBJ2-3, with TRBD2 as a possible D gene (6 bases). This CDR3 is built from 15 residues. Trimming removed 1 base from V and 1 base from J, with 9 bases in between. Germline CDR1 is SEHNR and CDR2 is FQNEAQ (reference sequence). CDR3 DNA: TGTGCCAGCAGCTTAGGACGGAGGGGCACAGATACGCAGTATTTT. Encoded protein: CASSLGRRGTDTQYF.

This clone was seen a few times. This rearrangement joins TRBV7-2 to TRBJ1-2; 9 nucleotides agree with TRBD1. The CDR3 sequence is 14 residues long. Germline assignment: CDR1 SGHTA and CDR2 FQGNSA. Unmatched junction bases numbered 5, after V lost 5 bases and J lost 4 bases. The CDR3 loop is CASSEGQGRYGYTF. The CDR3, as DNA: TGTGCCAGCAGCGAAGGACAGGGGCGCTATGGCTACACCTTC.

The chain employs TRBV7-6 and TRBJ2-7, with 9 bases identical to TRBD1. Germline CDR1 is SGHVS and CDR2 is FNYEAQ. The CDR3 is 14 residues long. The J segment lost 7 bases and the V segment lost 1 base, leaving 5 bases of the junction unmatched. CDR3 loop: CASSLEQGAGEQYF. The CDR3 region has the DNA TGTGCCAGCAGCTTAGAACAGGGGGCCGGAGAGCAGTACTTC.

The chain carries TRBV19 and TRBJ2-2; TRBD2 aligns across 7 bases. The V gene end was trimmed by 4 bases and the J gene end by 6 bases; junction bases not matched to a gene: 5. The germline V gene has CDR1 LNHDA and CDR2 SQIVND (reference sequence). CDR3 length: 14 amino acids. The chain's CDR3 is CASSNGRAAGELFF. The CDR3 bases are TGTGCCAGTAGTAATGGGAGGGCAGCCGGGGAGCTGTTTTTT. Drawing the rest from reference TRBV19 and TRBJ2-2, the complete variable domain is DGGITQSPKYLFRKEGQNVTLSCEQNLNHDAMYWYRQDPGQGLRLIYYSQIVNDFQKGDIAEGYSVSREKKESFPLTVTSAQKNPTAFYLCASSNGRAAGELFFGEGSRLTVL.

DNA of the CDR3: TGTGCCAGCAGGAGGGAGGTCGTCTCCTATGGCTACACCTTC. Translation gives CASRREVVSYGYTF. The rearrangement joins TRBV6-1 to TRBJ1-2, with D uncertain. CDR3 length: 14 amino acids. CDR1 MNHNS and CDR2 SASEGT come from the germline V gene. Trimming shortened V by 6 bases and J by 4 bases, and 15 bases separated the two germline ends.

This rearrangement joins TRBV27 to TRBJ2-1; 10 nucleotides line up with TRBD1. Germline CDR1 reads MNHEY; CDR2 reads SMNVEV (reference sequence). This CDR3 has 18 residues. Unmatched junction bases numbered 10, after V lost 5 bases and J lost 0 bases. The CDR3 here is CASSREAGQGFSYNEQFF. Here the CDR3 DNA reads TGTGCCAGCAGTCGCGAAGCGGGACAGGGGTTCTCCTACAATGAGCAGTTCTTC.

Only one count was recorded for this clone. This chain's CDR3 is CASSFWTGVEQYF. CDR3 coding DNA: TGTGCCAGCAGTTTCTGGACAGGGGTCGAGCAGTACTTC. The chain recombines TRBV28 with TRBJ2-7; TRBD1 matches 9 bases. Germline V gene data show CDR1 as MDHEN and CDR2 as SYDVKM. The J segment lost 6 bases and the V segment lost 3 bases, leaving 3 bases of the junction unmatched. The CDR3 covers 13 residues.

The chain joins TRBV7-2 to TRBJ2-1; 7 bases fit TRBD2. Germline V gene data show CDR1 as SGHTA and CDR2 as FQGNSA. This CDR3 spans 16 amino acids. V lost 4 bases to trimming and J lost 4 bases; unmatched junction nucleotides: 10. The CDR3 coding sequence is TGTGCCAGCAGCTCGGGACTACCTCTCCGATACAATGAGCAGTTCTTC. It encodes CASSSGLPLRYNEQFF. The full variable domain, its missing parts supplied by reference TRBV7-2 and TRBJ2-1, is GAGVSQSPSNKVTEKGKDVELRCDPISGHTALYWYRQSLGQGLEFLIYFQGNSAPDKSGLPSDRFSAERTGGSVSTLTIQRTQQEDSAVYLCASSSGLPLRYNEQFFGPGTRLTVL.